In this sample, the clone carrying this T cell receptor beta chain turned up many times. The data stem from a study of T cells in Graves' hyperthyroidism and ophthalmopathy. The CDR3 spans 12 residues. V was clipped by 5 bases and J by 6 bases, with 10 bases between them. Germline V lookup: CDR1 MDHEN, CDR2 SYDVKM. Ophthalmopathy in the patients scored at least 3 on Clinical Activity Score and at least 4 on NOSPECS grade, lasting under 3 months. Those patients with uncontrolled infection, other autoimmune disease, pregnancy or lactation were excluded. Amplification of TCR beta CDR3 regions was performed using RNA transcripts as template. First-round RT-PCR of the TCR CDR3 relied on the HTBI primer set. TCRdb re-analysed the multiplex PCR reads in MiXCR, keeping a single row per CDR3 protein. The profile shows more than 500,000 distinct CDR3 sequences, around 16% of them singletons.

The TCR originated in a woman aged 30 to 39 with Graves' ophthalmopathy. The sample consisted of blood. The V call is TRBV28, the J call TRBJ1-1, with D maybe TRBD1 (6 bases). The CDR3 sequence: CASSRQVSEAFF. The CDR3 bases are TGTGCCAGCAGTCGACAGGTTTCTGAAGCTTTCTTT.